This is a list of T cell receptor beta chains from one sample in a study of Graves' ophthalmopathy and Graves' hyperthyroidism. Each CDR3 protein gets one entry after TCRdb re-called the multiplex PCR reads with MiXCR. Of about 240,000 distinct CDR3 sequences in the sample, 40% to 50% were seen once. Material for sequencing was peripheral blood. The receptors come from an adult man with Graves' ophthalmopathy. CDR3s include the opening cysteine and the closing phenylalanine or tryptophan. D genes are given only for firm matches. Some rows mark clone size as missing; the rest say once, few, many or name a class of expanded clone.

>once|-|TRBV6-5|TRBJ1-3
CASSYKGQLFSGNTIYF
TGTGCCAGCAGTTACAAGGGCCAACTCTTCTCTGGAAACACCATATATTTT
>many|-|TRBV2|TRBJ1-4
CASSKLATNEKLFF
TGTGCCAGCAGCAAGCTTGCAACTAATGAAAAACTGTTTTTT
>many|-|TRBV25-1|TRBJ1-2
CASSVGRGYTF
TGTGCCAGCAGTGTAGGTCGGGGCTACACCTTC
>-|TRBD2|TRBV29-1|TRBJ2-7
CSYLAGGSNEQYF
TGCAGCTACCTAGCGGGGGGAAGCAACGAGCAGTACTTC
>-|-|TRBV7-3|TRBJ2-3
CASSGGRGDTQYF
TGTGCCAGCAGCGGGGGACGGGGAGATACGCAGTATTTT
>-|-|TRBV7-9|TRBJ2-5
CASSLHPAGSGGTQYF
TGTGCCAGCAGCCTCCACCCTGCGGGGTCCGGGGGGACCCAGTACTTC
>-|TRBD1|TRBV7-2|TRBJ1-1
CASSQITGGTNTEAFF
TGTGCCAGCAGCCAAATCACAGGGGGCACCAACACTGAAGCTTTCTTT
>-|TRBD1|TRBV7-9|TRBJ1-2
CASSSNPGQTTAPNYGYTF
TGTGCCAGCAGCTCCAACCCGGGACAGACAACCGCGCCTAACTATGGCTACACCTTC
>-|TRBD1|TRBV4-1|TRBJ2-6
CASSQGRTGGSGANVLTF
TGCGCCAGCAGCCAAGGCAGGACAGGGGGCTCTGGGGCCAACGTCCTGACTTTC
>-|TRBD2|TRBV5-7|TRBJ2-7
CASSAGLAVSYEQYF
TGTGCCAGCAGCGCGGGACTAGCGGTATCCTACGAGCAGTACTTC
>-|-|TRBV19|TRBJ2-7
CASSIILGRNYEQYF
TGTGCCAGTAGTATTATCTTGGGACGGAACTACGAGCAGTACTTC
>-|TRBD2|TRBV7-9|TRBJ2-7
CASSIPPGLDSYEQYF
TGTGCCAGCAGCATACCCCCGGGACTAGACTCCTACGAGCAGTACTTC
>few|TRBD1|TRBV19|TRBJ2-7
CASSSGTGGSYEQYF
TGTGCCAGTAGTTCCGGGACAGGGGGCTCCTACGAGCAGTACTTC
>-|TRBD1|TRBV7-9|TRBJ2-7
CASSPWTGSSYEQYF
TGTGCCAGCAGCCCGTGGACAGGGAGCTCCTACGAGCAGTACTTC
>-|TRBD1|TRBV7-9|TRBJ2-7
CASSLVERTGLYEQYF
TGTGCCAGCAGCTTAGTTGAAAGGACAGGGCTTTACGAGCAGTACTTC
>few|-|TRBV9|TRBJ1-6
CASSQDKANSPLHF
TGTGCCAGCAGCCAAGATAAGGCTAATTCACCCCTCCACTTT
>-|TRBD1|TRBV5-1|TRBJ1-3
CASSLVPGQGASGNTIYF
TGCGCCAGCAGCTTGGTCCCCGGACAGGGGGCTTCTGGAAACACCATATATTTT
>-|-|TRBV6-5|TRBJ1-1
CASSYSLPTQNTEAFF
TGTGCCAGCAGTTACTCGTTACCTACCCAGAACACTGAAGCTTTCTTT
>few|-|TRBV28|TRBJ2-7
CASSSHGTLSYEQYF
TGTGCCAGCAGTTCTCACGGGACCCTTTCCTACGAGCAGTACTTC
>few|TRBD1|TRBV29-1|TRBJ2-3
CSVEGDRDYDTQYF
TGCAGCGTTGAAGGGGACAGGGACTACGATACGCAGTATTTT
>few|TRBD1|TRBV4-1|TRBJ2-7
CASSQASDRAYEQYF
TGCGCCAGCAGCCAAGCCTCGGACAGGGCCTACGAGCAGTACTTC
>-|-|TRBV12-3/TRBV12-4|TRBJ2-7
CATRRDGEQYF
TGTGCCACCCGTCGAGACGGGGAGCAGTACTTC
>few|-|TRBV19|TRBJ2-7
CASSIPGDGPEQYF
TGTGCCAGTAGTATTCCCGGGGACGGTCCCGAGCAGTACTTC
>-|-|TRBV9|TRBJ2-7
CASSQDPRDYEQYF
TGTGCCAGCAGCCAAGACCCCAGGGATTACGAGCAGTACTTC
>once|-|TRBV11-1|TRBJ1-1
CASRDQRSGTEAFF
TGTGCCAGCAGAGATCAGAGATCGGGCACTGAAGCTTTCTTT
>-|-|TRBV10-3|TRBJ2-7
CAISNLGGDLGYEQYF
TGTGCCATCAGCAATTTAGGGGGGGACCTCGGCTACGAGCAGTACTTC
>many|-|TRBV29-1|TRBJ2-7
CSVAGGRDYEQYF
TGCAGCGTTGCTGGGGGAAGGGACTACGAGCAGTACTTC
>many|TRBD1|TRBV20-1|TRBJ1-5
CSASQGARQPQHF
TGCAGTGCTTCCCAGGGGGCGCGCCAGCCCCAGCATTTT
>-|TRBD1|TRBV15|TRBJ2-2
CATSRRIQGGGTGELFF
TGTGCCACCAGCAGACGTATACAGGGGGGAGGTACCGGGGAGCTGTTTTTT
>-|-|TRBV9|TRBJ2-2
CASSGNTGEPFF
TGTGCCAGCAGCGGAAACACCGGGGAGCCGTTTTTT
>-|TRBD2|TRBV7-9|TRBJ2-5
CASSPPCVSGGQETQYF
TGTGCCAGCAGCCCTCCGTGCGTTAGCGGGGGCCAAGAGACCCAGTACTTC
>-|-|TRBV24-1|TRBJ1-5
CATSDPGRPNQPQHF
TGTGCCACCAGTGACCCCGGGCGGCCCAATCAGCCCCAGCATTTT
>few|-|TRBV20-1|TRBJ2-7
CSAESDLASYEQYF
TGCAGTGCCGAATCGGACTTGGCCTCCTACGAGCAGTACTTC
>once|-|TRBV29-1|TRBJ1-1
CSAQEKHTEAFF
TGCAGCGCTCAAGAAAAGCACACTGAAGCTTTCTTT
>few|-|TRBV10-3|TRBJ2-2
CAGEPGTNTGELFF
TGTGCCGGTGAGCCGGGGACGAACACCGGGGAGCTGTTTTTT
>-|-|TRBV10-3|TRBJ2-5
CASSEGVRSIQETQYF
TGTGCCAGCAGTGAAGGAGTCCGGTCGATTCAAGAGACCCAGTACTTC
>few|-|TRBV5-1|TRBJ2-7
CASSFQGNYEQYF
TGCGCCAGCAGCTTCCAGGGGAACTACGAGCAGTACTTC
>few|-|TRBV12-3/TRBV12-4|TRBJ1-1
CASSQEGTEAFF
TGTGCCAGCAGCCAGGAGGGCACTGAAGCTTTCTTT
>few|-|TRBV7-9|TRBJ2-5
CASSLMTAQETQYF
TGTGCCAGCAGCCTAATGACAGCACAAGAGACCCAGTACTTC
>-|-|TRBV10-3|TRBJ2-7
CASSEETGWGYEQYF
TGTGCCAGCAGTGAAGAGACAGGATGGGGCTACGAGCAGTACTTC
>-|-|TRBV29-1|TRBJ1-1
CSPVGPLGTEAFF
TGCAGCCCCGTGGGACCCCTGGGCACTGAAGCTTTCTTT